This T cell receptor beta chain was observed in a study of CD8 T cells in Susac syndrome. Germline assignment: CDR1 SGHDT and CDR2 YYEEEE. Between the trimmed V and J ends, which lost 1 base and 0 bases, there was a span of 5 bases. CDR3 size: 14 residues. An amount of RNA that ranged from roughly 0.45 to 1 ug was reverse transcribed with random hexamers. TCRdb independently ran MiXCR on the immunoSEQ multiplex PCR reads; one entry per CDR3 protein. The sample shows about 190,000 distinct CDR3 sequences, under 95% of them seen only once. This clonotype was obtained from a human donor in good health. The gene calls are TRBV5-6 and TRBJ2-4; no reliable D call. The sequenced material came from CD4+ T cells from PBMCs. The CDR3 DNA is TGTGCCAGCAGCTTGCGGCAAGCCAAAAACATTCAGTACTTC. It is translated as CASSLRQAKNIQYF.